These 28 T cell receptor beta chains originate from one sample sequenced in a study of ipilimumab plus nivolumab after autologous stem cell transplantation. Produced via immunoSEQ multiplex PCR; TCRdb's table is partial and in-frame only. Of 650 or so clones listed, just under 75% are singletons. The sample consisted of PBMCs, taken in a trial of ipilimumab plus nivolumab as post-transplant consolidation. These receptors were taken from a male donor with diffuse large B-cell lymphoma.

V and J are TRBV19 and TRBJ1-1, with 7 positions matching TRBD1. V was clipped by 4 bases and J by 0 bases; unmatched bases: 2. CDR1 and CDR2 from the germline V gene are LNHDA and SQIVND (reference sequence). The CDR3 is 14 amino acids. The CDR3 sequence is CASSNRGMNTEAFF. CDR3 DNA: TGTGCCAGTAGTAACAGGGGCATGAACACTGAAGCTTTCTTT.

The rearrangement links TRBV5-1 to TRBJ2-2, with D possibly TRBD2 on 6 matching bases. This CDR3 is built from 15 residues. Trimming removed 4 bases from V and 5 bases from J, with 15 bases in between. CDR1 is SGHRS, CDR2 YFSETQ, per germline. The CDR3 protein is CASSPSGGKTGELFF. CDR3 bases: TGCGCCAGCAGCCCCTCCGGAGGGAAGACCGGGGAGCTGTTTTTT.

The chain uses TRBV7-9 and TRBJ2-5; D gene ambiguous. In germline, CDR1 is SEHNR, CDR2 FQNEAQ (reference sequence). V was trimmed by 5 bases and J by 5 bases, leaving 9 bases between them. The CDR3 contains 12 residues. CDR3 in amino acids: CASSPDWETQYF. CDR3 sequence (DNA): TGTGCCAGCAGCCCAGACTGGGAGACCCAGTACTTC. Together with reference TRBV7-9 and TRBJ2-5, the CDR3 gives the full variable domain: DTGVSQNPRHKITKRGQNVTFRCDPISEHNRLYWYRQTLGQGPEFLTYFQNEAQLEKSRLLSDRFSAERPKGSFSTLEIQRTEQGDSAMYLCASSPDWETQYFGPGTRLLVL.

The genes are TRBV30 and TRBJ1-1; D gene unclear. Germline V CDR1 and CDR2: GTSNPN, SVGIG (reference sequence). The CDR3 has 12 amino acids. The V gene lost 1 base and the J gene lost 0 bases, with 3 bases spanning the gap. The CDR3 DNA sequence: TGTGCCTGGAGTGGGGTGAACACTGAAGCTTTCTTT. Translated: CAWSGVNTEAFF.

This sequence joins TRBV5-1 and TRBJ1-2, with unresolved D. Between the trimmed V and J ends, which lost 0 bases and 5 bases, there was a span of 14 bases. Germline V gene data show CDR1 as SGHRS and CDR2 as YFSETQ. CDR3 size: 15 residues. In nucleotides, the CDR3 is TGCGCCAGCAGCTTGGCGCGTCCCACTTTATATGGCTACACCTTC. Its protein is CASSLARPTLYGYTF.

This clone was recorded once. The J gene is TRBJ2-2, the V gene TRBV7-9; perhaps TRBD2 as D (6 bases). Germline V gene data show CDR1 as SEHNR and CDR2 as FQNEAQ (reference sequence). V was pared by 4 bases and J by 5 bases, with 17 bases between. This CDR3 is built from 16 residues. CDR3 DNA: TGTGCCAGCAGCTCATACCAGGGACTCGGGACCGGGGAGCTGTTTTTT. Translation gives CASSSYQGLGTGELFF.

CDR3 coding DNA: TGTGCCAGCAGTTACTCTACGGGGACACGACAAGAGACCCAGTACTTC. Translated, it gives CASSYSTGTRQETQYF. The chain links TRBV6-5 to TRBJ2-5, with a tentative D call TRBD1 (6 bases). From germline, CDR1 is MNHEY and CDR2 SVGAGI. This CDR3 has 16 residues. Trimming left V 0 bases short and J 2 bases short, with 13 bases between.

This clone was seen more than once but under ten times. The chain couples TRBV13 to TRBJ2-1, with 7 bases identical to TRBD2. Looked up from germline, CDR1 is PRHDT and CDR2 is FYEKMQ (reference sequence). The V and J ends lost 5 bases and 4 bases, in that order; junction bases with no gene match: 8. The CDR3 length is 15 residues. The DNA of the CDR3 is TGTGCCAGCAGCAGGAGCGGGGAAAAATACAATGAGCAGTTCTTC. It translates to CASSRSGEKYNEQFF. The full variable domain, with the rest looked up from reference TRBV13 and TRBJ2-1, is AAGVIQSPRHLIKEKRETATLKCYPIPRHDTVYWYQQGPGQDPQFLISFYEKMQSDKGSIPDRFSAQQFSDYHSELNMSSLELGDSALYFCASSRSGEKYNEQFFGPGTRLTVL.

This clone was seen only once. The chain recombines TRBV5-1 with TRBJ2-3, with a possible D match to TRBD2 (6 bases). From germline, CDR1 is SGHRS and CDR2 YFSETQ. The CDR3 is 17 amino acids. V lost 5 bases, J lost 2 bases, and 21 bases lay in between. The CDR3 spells CASSKKLSGGNTDTQYF. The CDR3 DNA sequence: TGCGCCAGCAGTAAAAAACTCTCCGGGGGAAACACAGATACGCAGTATTTT.

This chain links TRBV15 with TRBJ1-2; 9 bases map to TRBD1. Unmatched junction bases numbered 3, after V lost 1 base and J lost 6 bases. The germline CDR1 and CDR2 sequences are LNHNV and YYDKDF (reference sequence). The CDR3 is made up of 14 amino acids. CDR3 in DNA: TGTGCCACCAGCAGAGGGACAGGGGCGGATGGCTACACCTTC. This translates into CATSRGTGADGYTF.

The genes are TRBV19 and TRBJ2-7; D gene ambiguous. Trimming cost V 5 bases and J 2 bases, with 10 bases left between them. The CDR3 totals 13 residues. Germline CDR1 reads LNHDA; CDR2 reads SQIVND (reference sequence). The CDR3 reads CASSRSGPYEQYF. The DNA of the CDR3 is TGTGCCAGTAGTCGGTCCGGACCCTACGAGCAGTACTTC.

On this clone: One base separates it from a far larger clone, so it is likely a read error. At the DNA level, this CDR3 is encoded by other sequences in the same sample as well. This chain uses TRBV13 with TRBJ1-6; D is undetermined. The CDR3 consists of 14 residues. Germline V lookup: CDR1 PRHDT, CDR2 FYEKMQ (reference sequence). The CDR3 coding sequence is TGTGCCAGTAGCTTAGGGTCTTATAATTCACCCCTCCACTTT. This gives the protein CASSLGSYNSPLHF.

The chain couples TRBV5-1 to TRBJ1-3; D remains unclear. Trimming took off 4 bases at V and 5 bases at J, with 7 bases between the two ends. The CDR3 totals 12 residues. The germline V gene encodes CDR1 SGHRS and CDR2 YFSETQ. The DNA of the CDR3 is TGCGCCAGCAGCCCGGGCCGAAACACCATATATTTT. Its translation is CASSPGRNTIYF.

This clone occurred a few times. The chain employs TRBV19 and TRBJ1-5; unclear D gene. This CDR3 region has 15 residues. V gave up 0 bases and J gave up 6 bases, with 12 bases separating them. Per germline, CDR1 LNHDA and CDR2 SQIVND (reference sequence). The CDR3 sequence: CASSIERARGQPQHF. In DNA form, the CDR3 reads TGTGCCAGTAGTATAGAAAGGGCGCGGGGTCAGCCCCAGCATTTT.

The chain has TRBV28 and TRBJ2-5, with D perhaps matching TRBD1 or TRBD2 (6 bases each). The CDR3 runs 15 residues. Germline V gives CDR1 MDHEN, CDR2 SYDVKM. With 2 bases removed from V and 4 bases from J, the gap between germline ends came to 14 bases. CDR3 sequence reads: CASSLGGRLGETQYF. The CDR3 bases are TGTGCCAGCAGTTTAGGGGGGCGGCTCGGAGAGACCCAGTACTTC. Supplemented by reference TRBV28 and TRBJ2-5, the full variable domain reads DVKVTQSSRYLVKRTGEKVFLECVQDMDHENMFWYRQDPGLGLRLIYFSYDVKMKEKGDIPEGYSVSREKKERFSLILESASTNQTSMYLCASSLGGRLGETQYFGPGTRLLVL.

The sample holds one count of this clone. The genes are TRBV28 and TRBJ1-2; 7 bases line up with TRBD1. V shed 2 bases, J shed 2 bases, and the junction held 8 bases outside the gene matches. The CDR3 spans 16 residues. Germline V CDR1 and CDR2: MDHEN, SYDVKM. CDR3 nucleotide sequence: TGTGCCAGCAGTTTAACAGGGGTCCGGCGGAACTATGGCTACACCTTC. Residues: CASSLTGVRRNYGYTF.

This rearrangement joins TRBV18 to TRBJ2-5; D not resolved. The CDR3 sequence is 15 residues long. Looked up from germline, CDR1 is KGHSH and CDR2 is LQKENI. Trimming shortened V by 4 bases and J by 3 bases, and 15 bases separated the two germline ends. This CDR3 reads CASSLKIGFKETQYF. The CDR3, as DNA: TGTGCCAGCTCACTGAAAATCGGATTTAAAGAGACCCAGTACTTC.

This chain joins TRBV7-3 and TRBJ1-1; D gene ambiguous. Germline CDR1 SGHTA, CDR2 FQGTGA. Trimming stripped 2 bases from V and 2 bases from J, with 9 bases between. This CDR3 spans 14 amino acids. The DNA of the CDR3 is TGTGCCAGCAGCTTAGGAGGAATTAACACTGAAGCTTTCTTT. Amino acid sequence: CASSLGGINTEAFF.

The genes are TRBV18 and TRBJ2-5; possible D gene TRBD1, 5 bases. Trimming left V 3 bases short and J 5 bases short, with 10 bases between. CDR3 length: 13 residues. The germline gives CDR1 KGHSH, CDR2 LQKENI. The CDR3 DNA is TGTGCCAGCTCACCGCAGGGTCGGGAGACCCAGTACTTC. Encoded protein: CASSPQGRETQYF.

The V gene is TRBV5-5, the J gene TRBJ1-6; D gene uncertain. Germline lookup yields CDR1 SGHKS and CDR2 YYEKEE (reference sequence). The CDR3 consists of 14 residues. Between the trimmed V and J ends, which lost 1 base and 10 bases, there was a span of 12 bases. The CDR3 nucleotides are TGTGCCAGCAGCTTGCCAAGGGAGGGCTCACCCCTCCACTTT. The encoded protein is CASSLPREGSPLHF.

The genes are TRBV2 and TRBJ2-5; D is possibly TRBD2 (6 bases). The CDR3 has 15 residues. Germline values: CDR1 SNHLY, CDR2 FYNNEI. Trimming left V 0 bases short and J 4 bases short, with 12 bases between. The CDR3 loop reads CASSEAAGYGETQYF. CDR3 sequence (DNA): TGTGCCAGCAGTGAAGCGGCGGGGTATGGAGAGACCCAGTACTTC. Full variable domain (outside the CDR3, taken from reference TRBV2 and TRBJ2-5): EPEVTQTPSHQVTQMGQEVILRCVPISNHLYFYWYRQILGQKVEFLVSFYNNEISEKSEIFDDQFSVERPDGSNFTLKIRSTKLEDSAMYFCASSEAAGYGETQYFGPGTRLLVL.

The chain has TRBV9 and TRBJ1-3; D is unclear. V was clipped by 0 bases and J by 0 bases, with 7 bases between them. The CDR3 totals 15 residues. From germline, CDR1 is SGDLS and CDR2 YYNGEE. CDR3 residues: CASSVATSSGNTIYF. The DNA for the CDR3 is TGTGCCAGCAGCGTAGCTACGAGCTCTGGAAACACCATATATTTT.

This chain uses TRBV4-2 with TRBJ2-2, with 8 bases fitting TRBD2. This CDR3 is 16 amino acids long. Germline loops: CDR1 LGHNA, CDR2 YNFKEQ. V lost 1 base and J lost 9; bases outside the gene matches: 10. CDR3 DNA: TGTGCCAGCAGCCAAGGTGGACTAGCAAGGCCCCGGGAGCTGTTTTTT. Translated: CASSQGGLARPRELFF.

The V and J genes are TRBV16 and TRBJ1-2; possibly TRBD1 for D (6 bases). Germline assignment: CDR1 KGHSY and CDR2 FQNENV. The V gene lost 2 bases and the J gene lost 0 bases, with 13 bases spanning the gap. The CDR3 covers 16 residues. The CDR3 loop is CASSQIGQISNYGYTF. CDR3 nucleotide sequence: TGTGCCAGCAGCCAAATCGGACAGATCTCTAACTATGGCTACACCTTC.

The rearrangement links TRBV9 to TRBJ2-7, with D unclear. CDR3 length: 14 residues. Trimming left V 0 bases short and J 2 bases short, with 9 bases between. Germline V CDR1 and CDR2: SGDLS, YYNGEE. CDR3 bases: TGTGCCAGCAGCGTAGGGTTGGGTACCTACGAGCAGTACTTC. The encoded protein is CASSVGLGTYEQYF. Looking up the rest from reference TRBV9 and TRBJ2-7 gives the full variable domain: DSGVTQTPKHLITATGQRVTLRCSPRSGDLSVYWYQQSLDQGLQFLIQYYNGEERAKGNILERFSAQQFPDLHSELNLSSLELGDSALYFCASSVGLGTYEQYFGPGTRLTVT.

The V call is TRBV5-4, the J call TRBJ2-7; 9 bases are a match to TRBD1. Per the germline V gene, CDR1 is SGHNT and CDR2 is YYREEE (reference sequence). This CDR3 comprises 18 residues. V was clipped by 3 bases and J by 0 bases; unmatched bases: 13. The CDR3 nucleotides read TGTGCCAGCAGCTACGACAGGGGGTTAACCTCGATCTCCTACGAGCAGTACTTC. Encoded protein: CASSYDRGLTSISYEQYF.

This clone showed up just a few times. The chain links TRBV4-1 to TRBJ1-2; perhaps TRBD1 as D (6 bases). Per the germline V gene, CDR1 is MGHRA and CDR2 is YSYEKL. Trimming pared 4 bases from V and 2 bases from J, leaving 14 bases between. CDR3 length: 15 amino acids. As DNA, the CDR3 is TGCGCCAGCAGCCTCAATCGACAGGCAAACTATGGCTACACCTTC. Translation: CASSLNRQANYGYTF.

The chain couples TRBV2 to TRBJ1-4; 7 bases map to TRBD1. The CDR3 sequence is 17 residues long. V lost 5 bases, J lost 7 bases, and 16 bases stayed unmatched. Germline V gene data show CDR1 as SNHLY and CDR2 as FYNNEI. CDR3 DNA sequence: TGTGCCAGCAGTCCTTCTCCGAAAGGGGGCAAGGTTGAAAAACTGTTTTTT. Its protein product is CASSPSPKGGKVEKLFF.